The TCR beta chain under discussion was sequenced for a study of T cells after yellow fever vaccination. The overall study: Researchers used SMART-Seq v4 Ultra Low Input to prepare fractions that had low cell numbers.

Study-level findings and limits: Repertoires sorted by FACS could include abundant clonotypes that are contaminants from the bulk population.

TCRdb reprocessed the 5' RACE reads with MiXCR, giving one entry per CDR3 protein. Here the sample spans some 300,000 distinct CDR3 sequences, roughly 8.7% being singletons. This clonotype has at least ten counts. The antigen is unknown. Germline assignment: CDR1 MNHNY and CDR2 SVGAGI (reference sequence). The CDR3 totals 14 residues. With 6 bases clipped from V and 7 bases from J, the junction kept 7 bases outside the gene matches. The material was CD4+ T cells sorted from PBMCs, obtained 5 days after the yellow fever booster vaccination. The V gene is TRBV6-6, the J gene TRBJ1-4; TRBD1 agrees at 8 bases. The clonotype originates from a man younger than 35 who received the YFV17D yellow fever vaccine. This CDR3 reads CASRTDRAFEKLFF. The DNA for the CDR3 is TGTGCCAGCAGGACGGACAGGGCTTTTGAAAAACTGTTTTTT.